The 11 T cell receptor beta chains reported below all come from one sample, sequenced in a study of T-cell reconstitution after alpha-beta-depleted transplantation in children. A library of TCRbeta sequences, prepared with unique molecular identifiers, was generated. TCRdb reprocessed the PCR reads via MiXCR and lists one record per CDR3 protein. Among about 540,000 distinct CDR3 sequences, 25% to 30% were seen once, and the ten largest hold under 45%. The material was PBMCs, obtained before TCRalphabeta/CD19-depleted stem cell transplant. These receptors were collected from a boy under three years old with Wiskott-Aldrich syndrome, due to receive a stem cell transplant.

The rearrangement joins TRBV5-1 to TRBJ2-1; 15 bases are shared with TRBD2. CDR3 length equals 17 residues. V lost 2 bases, J lost 5 bases, and 5 bases stayed unmatched. The germline V gene encodes CDR1 SGHRS and CDR2 YFSETQ. The CDR3 DNA follows: TGCGCCAGCAGCTTAGGACTAGCGGGAGGGCGTGACAATGAGCAGTTCTTC. Encoded protein: CASSLGLAGGRDNEQFF.

J is TRBJ2-7 and V is TRBV12-3 or TRBV12-4; D might be TRBD2 (5 bases). V gave up 6 bases and J gave up 3 bases, with 21 bases separating them. The CDR3 extends over 16 amino acids. The CDR3 here is CASSTPAGLGGYEQYF. CDR3 coding DNA: TGTGCCAGCAGCACACCGGCTGGTCTAGGAGGCTACGAGCAGTACTTC.

This clonotype occurred a few times. The chain carries TRBV5-1 and TRBJ1-4; D not certain. This CDR3 comprises 13 residues. Trimming removed 3 bases from V and 7 bases from J, with 10 bases in between. Germline V gene sequence: CDR1 SGHRS, CDR2 YFSETQ. CDR3 in DNA: TGCGCCAGCAGCTCCACACCGGTTGAAAAACTGTTTTTT. It yields the protein CASSSTPVEKLFF.

The rearrangement joins TRBV9 to TRBJ2-1; D is ambiguous. The CDR3 is 12 amino acids. Germline V gives CDR1 SGDLS, CDR2 YYNGEE. Trimming removed 3 bases at V and 7 bases at J, with 8 bases between. In DNA, the CDR3 is TGTGCCAGCAGCGCCTATGGGAATGAGCAGTTCTTC. It specifies CASSAYGNEQFF. The full variable domain, with the rest looked up from reference TRBV9 and TRBJ2-1, is DSGVTQTPKHLITATGQRVTLRCSPRSGDLSVYWYQQSLDQGLQFLIQYYNGEERAKGNILERFSAQQFPDLHSELNLSSLELGDSALYFCASSAYGNEQFFGPGTRLTVL.

This clonotype was recorded a few times. The V gene is TRBV12-3 or TRBV12-4, the J gene TRBJ2-7; 9 bases map to TRBD1. With 5 bases clipped from V and 4 bases from J, the junction kept 6 bases outside the gene matches. CDR3 length equals 14 residues. CDR3 bases: TGTGCCAGCAGTCGGGACAGGGCTCTATACGAGCAGTACTTC. Translating it yields CASSRDRALYEQYF.

This clonotype turned up a few times. V is TRBV9 and J is TRBJ2-1; D call uncertain. CDR1 is SGDLS and CDR2 is YYNGEE in the germline V gene. Trimming removed 2 bases from V and 5 bases from J, with 14 bases in between. CDR3 length: 15 amino acids. The CDR3 nucleotides read TGTGCCAGCAGCGTTGGCTCCTGGGCGAACAATGAGCAGTTCTTC. Translation gives CASSVGSWANNEQFF. Complete variable domain (other parts from reference TRBV9 and TRBJ2-1): DSGVTQTPKHLITATGQRVTLRCSPRSGDLSVYWYQQSLDQGLQFLIQYYNGEERAKGNILERFSAQQFPDLHSELNLSSLELGDSALYFCASSVGSWANNEQFFGPGTRLTVL.

The V and J genes are TRBV20-1 and TRBJ2-7; D unclear. The CDR3 contains 12 residues. The germline V gene has CDR1 DFQATT and CDR2 SNEGSKA (reference sequence). Trimming stripped 1 base from V and 5 bases from J, with 9 bases between. The CDR3 region is CSARGLPNEQYF. CDR3 sequence (DNA): TGCAGTGCTAGAGGCCTACCTAACGAGCAGTACTTC.

There are a few counts of this clonotype. The chain has TRBV5-1 and TRBJ2-1; possibly TRBD2 for D (6 bases). In germline, CDR1 is SGHRS, CDR2 YFSETQ. The CDR3 is 14 residues long. The V and J ends lost 4 bases and 8 bases respectively, with 16 bases between them. The CDR3 reads CASSPAGRGDEQFF. CDR3 sequence (DNA): TGCGCCAGCAGCCCGGCGGGACGAGGCGATGAGCAGTTCTTC.

The chain has TRBV19 and TRBJ1-5; D is uncertain. Trimming removed 5 bases at V and 3 bases at J, with 17 bases between. Germline CDR1 is LNHDA and CDR2 is SQIVND (reference sequence). The CDR3 sequence is 16 residues long. The chain's CDR3 is CASSLLGPSDNQPQHF. CDR3 DNA: TGTGCCAGTAGTCTCCTCGGCCCTAGCGACAATCAGCCCCAGCATTTT.

This clonotype was recorded a few times. The V gene is TRBV10-3, the J gene TRBJ2-3; 7 bases align to TRBD2. Germline values: CDR1 ENHRY, CDR2 SYGVKD. The V and J ends lost 8 bases and 0 bases, in that order; junction bases with no gene match: 8. This CDR3 comprises 15 residues. For the CDR3, the DNA is TGTGCCATCGGGGAGCGGGGCACTAGCACAGATACGCAGTATTTT. Its protein product is CAIGERGTSTDTQYF.

The V and J genes are TRBV19 and TRBJ1-5, with TRBD1 identical over 7 bases. The length of the CDR3 is 16 residues. CDR1 is LNHDA, CDR2 SQIVND, per germline (reference sequence). Unmatched junction bases numbered 9, after V lost 5 bases and J lost 2 bases. This CDR3 reads CASSPLTGLGNQPQHF. The CDR3 DNA is TGTGCCAGTAGTCCTCTGACAGGGCTGGGCAATCAGCCCCAGCATTTT.